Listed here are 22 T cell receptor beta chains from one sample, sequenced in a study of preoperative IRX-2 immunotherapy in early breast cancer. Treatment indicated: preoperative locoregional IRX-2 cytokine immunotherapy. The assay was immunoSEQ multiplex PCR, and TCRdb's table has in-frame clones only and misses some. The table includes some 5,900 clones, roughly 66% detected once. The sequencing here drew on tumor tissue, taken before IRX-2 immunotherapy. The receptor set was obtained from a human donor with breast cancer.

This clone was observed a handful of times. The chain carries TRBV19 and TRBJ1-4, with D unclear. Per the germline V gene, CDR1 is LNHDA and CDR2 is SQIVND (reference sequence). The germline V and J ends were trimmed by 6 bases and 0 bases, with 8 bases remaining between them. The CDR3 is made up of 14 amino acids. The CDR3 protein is CASSPQSTNEKLFF. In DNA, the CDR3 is TGTGCCAGTAGCCCCCAATCAACTAATGAAAAACTGTTTTTT.

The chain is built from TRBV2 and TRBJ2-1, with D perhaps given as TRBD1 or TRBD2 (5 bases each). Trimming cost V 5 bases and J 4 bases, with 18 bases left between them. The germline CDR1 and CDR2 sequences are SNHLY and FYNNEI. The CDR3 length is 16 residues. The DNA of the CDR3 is TGTGCCAGCAGTCCCTGGGACGGGTTAACTTACAATGAGCAGTTCTTC. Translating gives CASSPWDGLTYNEQFF.

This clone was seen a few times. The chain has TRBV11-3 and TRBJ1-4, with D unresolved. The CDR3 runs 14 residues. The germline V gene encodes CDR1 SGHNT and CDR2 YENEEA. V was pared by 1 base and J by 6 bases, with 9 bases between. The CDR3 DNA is TGTGCCAGCAGCTTAGGAGGGTTGGATGAAAAACTGTTTTTT. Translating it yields CASSLGGLDEKLFF.

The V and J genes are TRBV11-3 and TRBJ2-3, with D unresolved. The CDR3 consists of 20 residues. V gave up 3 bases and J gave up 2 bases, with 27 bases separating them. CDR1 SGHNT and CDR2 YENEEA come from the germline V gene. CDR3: CASSFQAWGGSGANTDTQYF. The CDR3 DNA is TGTGCCAGCAGCTTCCAGGCTTGGGGTGGGTCGGGCGCCAACACAGATACGCAGTATTTT.

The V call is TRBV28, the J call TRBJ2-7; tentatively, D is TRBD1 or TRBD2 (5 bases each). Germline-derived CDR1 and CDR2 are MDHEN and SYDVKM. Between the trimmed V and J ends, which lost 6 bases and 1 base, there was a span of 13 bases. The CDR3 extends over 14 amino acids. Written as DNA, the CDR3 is TGTGCCAGCAGGGGGCTAGCTACATCCTACGAGCAGTACTTC. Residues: CASRGLATSYEQYF.

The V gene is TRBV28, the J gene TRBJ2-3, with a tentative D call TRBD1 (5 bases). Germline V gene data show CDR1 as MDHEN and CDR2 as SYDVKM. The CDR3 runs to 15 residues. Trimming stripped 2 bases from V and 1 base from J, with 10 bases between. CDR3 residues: CASSLDSRGTDTQYF. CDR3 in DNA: TGTGCCAGCAGTTTAGACAGCCGGGGCACAGATACGCAGTATTTT.

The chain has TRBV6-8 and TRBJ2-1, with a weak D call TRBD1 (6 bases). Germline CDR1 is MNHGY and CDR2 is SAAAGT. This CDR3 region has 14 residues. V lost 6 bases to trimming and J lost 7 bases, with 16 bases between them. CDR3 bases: TGTGCCAGCAGCCGACCGGGACATAATAATGAGCAGTTCTTC. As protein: CASSRPGHNNEQFF.

The CDR3 nucleotides read TGTGCCAGCAGCCCCGGTAACCGAGGCTACACCTTC. It is translated as CASSPGNRGYTF. The chain recombines TRBV28 with TRBJ1-2; D is uncertain. The CDR3 has 12 residues. Germline loops: CDR1 MDHEN, CDR2 SYDVKM. V lost 6 bases to trimming and J lost 8 bases, with 13 bases between them.

CDR3 region: CASSHDRATLSPGNTIYF. Here the CDR3 DNA reads TGTGCCAGCAGCCATGACAGGGCAACACTATCTCCCGGAAACACCATATATTTT. The genes are TRBV11-3 and TRBJ1-3; 7 bases line up with TRBD1. J gave up 4 bases and V 5 bases, and 17 bases lay outside the gene matches. The CDR3 sequence is 18 residues long. The V gene's germline CDR1 is SGHNT and CDR2 YENEEA.

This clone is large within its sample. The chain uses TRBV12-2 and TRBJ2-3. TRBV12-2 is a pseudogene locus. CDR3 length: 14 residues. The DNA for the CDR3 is TGTGCAAGTCGCTCTGACCGCAGCACAGATACGCAGTATTTT. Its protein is CASRSDRSTDTQYF.

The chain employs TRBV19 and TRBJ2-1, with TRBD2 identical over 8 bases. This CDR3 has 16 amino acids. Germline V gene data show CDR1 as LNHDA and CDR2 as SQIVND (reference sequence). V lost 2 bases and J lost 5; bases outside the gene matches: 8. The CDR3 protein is CASSISPTSGNNEQFF. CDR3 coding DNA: TGTGCCAGTAGTATAAGTCCAACTAGCGGAAACAATGAGCAGTTCTTC.

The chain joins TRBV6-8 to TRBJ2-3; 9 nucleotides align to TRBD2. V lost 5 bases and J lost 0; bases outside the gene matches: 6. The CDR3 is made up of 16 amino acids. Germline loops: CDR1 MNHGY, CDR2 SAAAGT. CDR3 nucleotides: TGTGCCAGCAGTGACGAGGCGGGAGGGAGCACAGATACGCAGTATTTT. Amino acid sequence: CASSDEAGGSTDTQYF.

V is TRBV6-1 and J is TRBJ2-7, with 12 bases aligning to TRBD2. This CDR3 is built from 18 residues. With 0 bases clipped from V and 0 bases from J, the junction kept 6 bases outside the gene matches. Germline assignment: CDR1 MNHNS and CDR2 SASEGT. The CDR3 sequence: CASSEAPTSGRTSYEQYF. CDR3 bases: TGTGCCAGCAGTGAAGCGCCCACTAGCGGGAGGACCTCCTACGAGCAGTACTTC.

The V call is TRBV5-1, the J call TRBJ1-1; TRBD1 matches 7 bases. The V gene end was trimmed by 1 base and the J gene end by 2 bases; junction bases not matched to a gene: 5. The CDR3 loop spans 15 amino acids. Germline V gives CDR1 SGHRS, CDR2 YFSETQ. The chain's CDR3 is CASSLTGTVNTEAFF. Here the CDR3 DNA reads TGCGCCAGCAGCTTGACCGGGACAGTTAACACTGAAGCTTTCTTT.

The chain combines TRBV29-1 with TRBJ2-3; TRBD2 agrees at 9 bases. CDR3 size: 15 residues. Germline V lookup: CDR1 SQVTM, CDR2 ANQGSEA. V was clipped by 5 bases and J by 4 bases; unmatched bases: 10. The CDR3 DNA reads TGCAGCGTTTCCCCTCCGGGACTAGCCCCAGATACGCAGTATTTT. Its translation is CSVSPPGLAPDTQYF.

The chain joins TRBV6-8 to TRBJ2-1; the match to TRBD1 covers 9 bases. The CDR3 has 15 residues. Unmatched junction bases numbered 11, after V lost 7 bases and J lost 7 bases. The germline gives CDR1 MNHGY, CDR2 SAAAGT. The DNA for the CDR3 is TGTGCCAGCATGATACAGGGGGCTCTATCAAATGAGCAGTTCTTC. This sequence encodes CASMIQGALSNEQFF.

The CDR3 reads CASSGYRDRGRDEKLFF. The CDR3 DNA reads as TGTGCCAGCAGTGGTTACCGGGACAGGGGGCGCGATGAAAAACTGTTTTTT. The V call is TRBV25-1, the J call TRBJ1-4; TRBD1 aligns across 12 bases. CDR1 and CDR2 from the germline V gene are MGHDK and SYGVNS. The CDR3 length is 17 residues. V lost 4 bases and J lost 6; bases outside the gene matches: 9.

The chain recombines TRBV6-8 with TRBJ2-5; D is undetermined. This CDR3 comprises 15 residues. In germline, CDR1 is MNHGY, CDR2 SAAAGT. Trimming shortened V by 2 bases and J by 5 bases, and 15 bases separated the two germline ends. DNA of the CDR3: TGTGCCAGCAGTTACGGGCGAGGACGGAAGGAGACCCAGTACTTC. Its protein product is CASSYGRGRKETQYF.

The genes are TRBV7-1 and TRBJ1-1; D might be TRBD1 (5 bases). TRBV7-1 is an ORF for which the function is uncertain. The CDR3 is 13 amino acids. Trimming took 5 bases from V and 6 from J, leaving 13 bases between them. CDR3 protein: CASSPTAGAEAFF. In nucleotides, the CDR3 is TGTGCCAGCAGCCCTACTGCGGGGGCTGAAGCTTTCTTT.

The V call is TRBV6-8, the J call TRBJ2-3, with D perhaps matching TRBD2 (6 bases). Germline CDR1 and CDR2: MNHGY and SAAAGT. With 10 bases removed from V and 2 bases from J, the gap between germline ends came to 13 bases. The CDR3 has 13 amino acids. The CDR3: CATKGLNTDTQYF. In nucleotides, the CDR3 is TGTGCCACCAAGGGACTGAACACAGATACGCAGTATTTT.

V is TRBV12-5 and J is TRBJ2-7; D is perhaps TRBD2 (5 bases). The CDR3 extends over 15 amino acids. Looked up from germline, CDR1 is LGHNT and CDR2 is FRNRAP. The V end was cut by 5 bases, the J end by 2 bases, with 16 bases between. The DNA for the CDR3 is TGTGCTAGTGGTATCGGACTCCTGAAAACCTACGAGCAGTACTTC. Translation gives CASGIGLLKTYEQYF. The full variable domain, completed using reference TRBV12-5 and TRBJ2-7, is DARVTQTPRHKVTEMGQEVTMRCQPILGHNTVFWYRQTMMQGLELLAYFRNRAPLDDSGMPKDRFSAEMPDATLATLKIQPSEPRDSAVYFCASGIGLLKTYEQYFGPGTRLTVT.

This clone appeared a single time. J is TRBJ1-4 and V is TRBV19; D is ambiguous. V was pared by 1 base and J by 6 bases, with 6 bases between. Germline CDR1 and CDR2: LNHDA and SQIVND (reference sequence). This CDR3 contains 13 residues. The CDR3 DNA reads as TGTGCCAGTAGTATAGTCCGAGATGAAAAACTGTTTTTT. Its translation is CASSIVRDEKLFF.